This T cell receptor beta chain comes out of a study of blood T cell repertoires in COVID-19. Study information: Material from acute and convalescent COVID-19 was sourced from the United States, Italy and Spain. The analysed material was cDNA or gDNA that came from T cells, B-cell-depleted T cells, or PBMCs.

This clone was observed once. V lost 1 base and J 0 bases, leaving 6 bases between the germline ends. The germline CDR1 and CDR2 sequences are SGHTA and FQGNSA. The CDR3 is 14 amino acids. In the original analysis: The authors estimated nucleated cell counts from reference gene primer amplification. Using immunoSEQ multiplex PCR, the repertoire was profiled, and TCRdb retains in-frame clones only, with some absent. V, J and clone size derive from that table, while D and trimming were established from the DNA sequence. The repertoire holds about 130,000 clones, with around 83% as singletons. This rearrangement joins TRBV7-2 to TRBJ1-1, with D hard to call. This clonotype was sampled from a human donor in a cohort sampled during active COVID-19. Sequenced material: peripheral blood. This CDR3 reads CASSLGRVNTEAFF. In nucleotides, the CDR3 is TGTGCCAGCAGCTTAGGGCGGGTGAACACTGAAGCTTTCTTT.